Listed here is a single T cell receptor beta chain. Its antigen is not known. This specimen comes from a study of blood T cells in healthy people across ages. Healthy Caucasian individuals from Russia aged roughly 6 to 100 served as donors. Study-wide results and limits: While age rose, TCR beta diversity per million T cells dropped in a roughly linear way. Possibly, changes in expanded clonotypes were confounded because donor CMV status was unknown.

The germline V gene has CDR1 DFQATT and CDR2 SNEGSKA (reference sequence). Between the trimmed V and J ends, which lost 2 bases and 1 base, there was a span of 7 bases. The CDR3 has 13 amino acids. Sample-barcoded 5' priming and a J-beta primer mix drove a second PCR of roughly 7 to 11 cycles. MiXCR, run by TCRdb on the 5' RACE reads, gives a single entry per CDR3 protein. Of fewer than 900,000 distinct CDR3 sequences in the sample, roughly 47% were seen once. J is TRBJ2-3 and V is TRBV20-1; D not certain. The receptor was isolated from a woman aged 55-75 years in good health. The specimen was blood. The CDR3 DNA is TGCAGTGCTAGACCAGGTCGCACAGATACGCAGTATTTT. Encoded protein: CSARPGRTDTQYF.